The following is a T cell receptor (beta chain) sequence with its context. What it binds is not known. This specimen comes from a study of identical twins. General study findings and limits: It was possible that invariant MAIT and iNKT cells partly confounded the zero-insertion analyses. Cord blood beta clonotypes present at high abundance carried fewer insertions; no such pattern appeared in memory repertoires.

TCRdb used MiXCR to reprocess the 5' RACE reads, holding one entry per CDR3 protein. Among under 900,000 distinct CDR3 sequences listed, 15% to 20% were seen once. Trimming pared 4 bases from V and 1 base from J, leaving 13 bases between. The CDR3 covers 15 residues. The germline V gene encodes CDR1 MGHRA and CDR2 YSYEKL. These same data were also listed under a study on T cells expressing NK-cell markers.

The TCR sequence derives from a young woman in good health. The sequencing sample was made of PBMCs. The genes are TRBV4-1 and TRBJ1-1; possible D gene TRBD1, 5 bases. DNA for the CDR3: TGCGCCAGCAGCCCCCAGGGAGGGAAGAACACTGAAGCTTTCTTT. Amino acid sequence: CASSPQGGKNTEAFF.